Sequencing of this T cell receptor beta chain was carried out in a study of early T cells in non-severe SARS-CoV-2 infection. This clonotype came up many times. Losses at the gene ends were 3 bases for V and 5 bases for J; bases not matched to a gene: 15. In germline, CDR1 is SGHNT, CDR2 YYREEE (reference sequence). The CDR3 length is 18 residues. TCRdb itself ran the 5' RACE reads through MiXCR, one entry per CDR3 protein. The sample lists 25,000 to 35,000 distinct CDR3 sequences, approximately 5.4% occurring once. The chain recombines TRBV5-4 with TRBJ2-2; the match to TRBD1 covers 8 bases. Sequencing input: whole blood. The clonotype comes from an adult who was a healthcare worker with PCR-confirmed SARS-CoV-2 infection or an uninfected control (not recorded which). The CDR3 nucleotides are TGTGCCAGCAGCTCTCTAGGTAGAGGACAGGGAAGAACCGGGGAGCTGTTTTTT. This translates into CASSSLGRGQGRTGELFF.